In its sample, the clone carrying this T cell receptor (beta chain) was seen a few times. This specimen belongs to a study of T cell responses to AZD1222 COVID-19 vaccine. TCRdb's copy holds only in-frame clones and misses some; the assay was immunoSEQ multiplex PCR. The table includes 150,000 to 200,000 clones, approximately 90% detected once. The receptor was derived from an adult in good health. The sequenced sample was peripheral blood, obtained on day 0 of AZD1222 vaccination.

For the CDR3, the DNA is TGTGCCAGCTCATCCCTTAGTGGGGCAGGGGAGAATTCACCCCTCCACTTT. It codes for CASSSLSGAGENSPLHF. The chain is built from TRBV18 and TRBJ1-6, with D possibly being TRBD1 (6 bases). V was clipped by 5 bases and J by 7 bases, with 21 bases between them. Germline-derived CDR1 and CDR2 are KGHSH and LQKENI. The CDR3 has 17 amino acids.